Sequencing of this TCR beta chain was carried out in a study of T cells in Graves' hyperthyroidism and ophthalmopathy. In the study overall: Peripheral blood was obtained at initial diagnosis, preceding any treatment. Findings of the study overall: A model of 13 V-J pairs discriminated ophthalmopathy from stable hyperthyroidism. Most clonotypes that expanded in the thyroid above 0.001 also showed up in blood. Ophthalmopathy got predicted by the model a median roughly 6.4 months before its onset.

This clonotype was observed a few times. Its specificity is not known. CDR1 and CDR2 (germline): MNHEY, SMNVEV (reference sequence). The CDR3 is 12 residues long. V lost 7 bases to trimming and J lost 4 bases, with 9 bases between them. There were TCR beta CDR3 regions amplified from RNA transcripts. The TCR CDR3 was amplified in a first-round RT-PCR using the HTBI primer set. TCRdb re-called the multiplex PCR reads with MiXCR, one entry per CDR3 protein. The data show around 350,000 distinct CDR3 sequences, less than 20% seen once. The chain couples TRBV27 to TRBJ2-3; D may match TRBD1 or TRBD2 (5 bases each). The sequencing sample was made of blood. The source is a woman aged 18-29 years with Graves' hyperthyroidism that later progressed to Graves' ophthalmopathy. In DNA form, the CDR3 reads TGTGCCAGCATGTCGGGGCCAGATACGCAGTATTTT. Translated: CASMSGPDTQYF.